These 2 T cell receptor beta chains share one sample of origin, sequenced in a study of blood T cell repertoires in COVID-19. Clones were read by immunoSEQ multiplex PCR, and TCRdb kept only the in-frame ones, dropping some. The sample includes some 50,000 clones, roughly 88% of them seen just once. The sample was peripheral blood. The receptors come from a human donor in a cohort sampled during active COVID-19.

This chain connects TRBV5-1 to TRBJ2-5, with D possibly TRBD1 on 5 matching bases. Per the germline V gene, CDR1 is SGHRS and CDR2 is YFSETQ. Deletions cut 2 bases from V and 2 bases from J, with 13 bases between. This CDR3 contains 15 residues. The CDR3 nucleotides read TGCGCCAGCAGCTTCCAGACAGTTAAGCAAGAGACCCAGTACTTC. It is translated as CASSFQTVKQETQYF.

The chain joins TRBV19 to TRBJ1-2; D is unresolved. The germline V gene encodes CDR1 LNHDA and CDR2 SQIVND (reference sequence). Trimming left V 0 bases short and J 6 bases short, with 23 bases between. The CDR3 has 18 amino acids. The CDR3 coding sequence is TGTGCCAGTAGTATAGATCAGCCGACAAAAATCAACTTTCATGGCTACACCTTC. Its translation: CASSIDQPTKINFHGYTF.